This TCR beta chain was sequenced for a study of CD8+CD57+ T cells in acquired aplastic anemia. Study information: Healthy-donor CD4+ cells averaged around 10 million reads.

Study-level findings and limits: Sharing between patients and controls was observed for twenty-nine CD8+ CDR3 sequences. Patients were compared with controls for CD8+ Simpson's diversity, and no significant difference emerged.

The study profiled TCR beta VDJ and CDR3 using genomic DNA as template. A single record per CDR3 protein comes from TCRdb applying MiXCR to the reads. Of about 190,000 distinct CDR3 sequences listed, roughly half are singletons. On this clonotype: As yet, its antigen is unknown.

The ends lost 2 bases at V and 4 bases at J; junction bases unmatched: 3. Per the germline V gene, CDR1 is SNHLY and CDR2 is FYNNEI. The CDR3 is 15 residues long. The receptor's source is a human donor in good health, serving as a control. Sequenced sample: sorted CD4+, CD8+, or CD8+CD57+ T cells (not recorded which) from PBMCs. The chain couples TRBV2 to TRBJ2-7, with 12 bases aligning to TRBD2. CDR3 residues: CASSERTSGVYEQYF. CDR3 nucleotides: TGTGCCAGCAGTGAACGGACTAGCGGGGTTTACGAGCAGTACTTC.